This entry features one T cell receptor beta chain sequence. This CDR3 is built from 14 residues. CDR1 is LNHDA and CDR2 is SQIVND in the germline V gene (reference sequence). V gave up 3 bases and J gave up 8 bases; unmatched junction bases: 5. The data are from a study of blood T cell repertoires in COVID-19. Study-wide background: Samples taken during acute and convalescent COVID-19 were collected in the United States, Italy and Spain. The analysed material was cDNA or gDNA that came from T cells, B-cell-depleted T cells, or PBMCs.

Study processing details: Reference gene primer amplification gave nucleated cell count estimates. This table comes from immunoSEQ multiplex PCR, and its TCRdb copy is limited to in-frame clones, with some not included. Clone size and V and J calls were adopted from that table, with D and trimming inferred from the DNA. The profile shows around 120,000 clones, 78% of them singletons. The chain employs TRBV19 and TRBJ2-1; 9 bases are shared with TRBD1. Sequenced input: peripheral blood. The source of this sequence is a man aged 65 to 79 with acute or convalescent COVID-19. The CDR3 coding sequence is TGTGCCAGTAGTATCCGGACAGGGGTTTATGAGCAGTTCTTC. It specifies CASSIRTGVYEQFF.